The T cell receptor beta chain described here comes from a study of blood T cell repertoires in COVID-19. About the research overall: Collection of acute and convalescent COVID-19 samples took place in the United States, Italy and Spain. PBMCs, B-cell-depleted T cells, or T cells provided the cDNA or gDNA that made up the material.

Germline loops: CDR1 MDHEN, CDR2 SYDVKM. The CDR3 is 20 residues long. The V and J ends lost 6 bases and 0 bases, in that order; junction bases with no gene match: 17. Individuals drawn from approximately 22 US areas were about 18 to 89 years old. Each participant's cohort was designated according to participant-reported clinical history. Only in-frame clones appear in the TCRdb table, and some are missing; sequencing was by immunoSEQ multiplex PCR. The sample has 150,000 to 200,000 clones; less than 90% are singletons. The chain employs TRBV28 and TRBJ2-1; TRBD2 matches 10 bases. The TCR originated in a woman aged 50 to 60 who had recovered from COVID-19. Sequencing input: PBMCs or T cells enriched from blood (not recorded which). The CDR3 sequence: CASRGHVAGGGGRSYNEQFF. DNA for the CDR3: TGTGCCAGCAGGGGGCACGTAGCGGGAGGAGGCGGACGCTCCTACAATGAGCAGTTCTTC. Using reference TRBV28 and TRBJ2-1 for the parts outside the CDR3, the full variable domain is DVKVTQSSRYLVKRTGEKVFLECVQDMDHENMFWYRQDPGLGLRLIYFSYDVKMKEKGDIPEGYSVSREKKERFSLILESASTNQTSMYLCASRGHVAGGGGRSYNEQFFGPGTRLTVL.